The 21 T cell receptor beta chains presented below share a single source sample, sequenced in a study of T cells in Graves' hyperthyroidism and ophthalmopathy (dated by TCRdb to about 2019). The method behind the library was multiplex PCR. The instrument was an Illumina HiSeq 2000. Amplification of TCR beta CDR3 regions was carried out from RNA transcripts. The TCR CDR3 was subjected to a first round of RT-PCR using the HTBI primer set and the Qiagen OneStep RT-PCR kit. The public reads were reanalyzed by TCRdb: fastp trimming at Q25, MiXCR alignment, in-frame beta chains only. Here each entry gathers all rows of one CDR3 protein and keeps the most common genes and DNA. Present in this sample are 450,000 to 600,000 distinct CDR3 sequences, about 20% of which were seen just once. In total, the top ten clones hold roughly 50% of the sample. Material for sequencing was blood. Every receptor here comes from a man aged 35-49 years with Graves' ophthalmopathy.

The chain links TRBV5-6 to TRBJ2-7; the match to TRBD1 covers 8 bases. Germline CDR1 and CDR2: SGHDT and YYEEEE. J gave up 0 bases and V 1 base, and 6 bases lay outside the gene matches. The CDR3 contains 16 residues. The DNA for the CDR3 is TGTGCCAGCAGCTTGCCCCGTACAGGGGGCTCCTACGAGCAGTACTTC. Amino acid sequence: CASSLPRTGGSYEQYF.

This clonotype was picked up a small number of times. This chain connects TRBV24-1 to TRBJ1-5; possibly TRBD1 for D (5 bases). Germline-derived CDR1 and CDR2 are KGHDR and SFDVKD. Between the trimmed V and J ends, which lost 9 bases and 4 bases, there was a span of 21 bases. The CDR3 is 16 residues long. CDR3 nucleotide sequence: TGTGCCACCGCCGCCCAAGGTAGTAGGGGAAATCAGCCCCAGCATTTT. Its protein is CATAAQGSRGNQPQHF.

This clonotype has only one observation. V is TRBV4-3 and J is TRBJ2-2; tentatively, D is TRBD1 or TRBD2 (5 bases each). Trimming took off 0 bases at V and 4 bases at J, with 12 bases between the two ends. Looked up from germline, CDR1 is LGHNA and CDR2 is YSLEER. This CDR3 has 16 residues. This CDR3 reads CASSQEGTAITGELFF. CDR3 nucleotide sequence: TGCGCCAGCAGCCAAGAGGGGACCGCAATCACCGGGGAGCTGTTTTTT.

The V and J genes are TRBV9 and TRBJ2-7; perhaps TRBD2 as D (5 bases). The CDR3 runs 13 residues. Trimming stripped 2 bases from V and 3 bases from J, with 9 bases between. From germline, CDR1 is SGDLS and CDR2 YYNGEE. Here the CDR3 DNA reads TGTGCCAGCAGCGTCGGGGTGAACTACGAGCAGTACTTC. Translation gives CASSVGVNYEQYF.

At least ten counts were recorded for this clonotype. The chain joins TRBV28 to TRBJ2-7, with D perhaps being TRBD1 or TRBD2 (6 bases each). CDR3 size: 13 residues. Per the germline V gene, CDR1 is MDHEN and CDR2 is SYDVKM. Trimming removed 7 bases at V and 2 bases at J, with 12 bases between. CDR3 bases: TGTGCCAGCATCAGGGGAGGTACCTACGAGCAGTACTTC. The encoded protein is CASIRGGTYEQYF.

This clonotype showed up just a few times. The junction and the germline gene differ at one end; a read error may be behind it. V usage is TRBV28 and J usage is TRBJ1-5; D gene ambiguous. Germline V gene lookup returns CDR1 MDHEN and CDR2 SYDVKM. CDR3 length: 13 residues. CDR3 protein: CASSLLGNQPRHF. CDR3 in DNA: TGTGCCAGCAGTTTATTAGGGAATCAGCCCCGGCATTTT.

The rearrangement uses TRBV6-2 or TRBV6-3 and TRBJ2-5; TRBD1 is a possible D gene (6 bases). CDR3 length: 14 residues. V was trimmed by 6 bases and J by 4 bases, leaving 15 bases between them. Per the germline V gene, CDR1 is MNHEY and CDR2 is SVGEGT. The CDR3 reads CASSDPQGRETQYF. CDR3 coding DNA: TGTGCCAGCAGCGACCCTCAGGGGCGAGAGACCCAGTACTTC.

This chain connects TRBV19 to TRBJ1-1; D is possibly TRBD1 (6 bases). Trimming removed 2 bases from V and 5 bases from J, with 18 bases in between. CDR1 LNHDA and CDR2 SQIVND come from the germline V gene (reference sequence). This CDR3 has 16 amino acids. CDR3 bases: TGTGCCAGTAGTATACGGGACATAGGTCACCTGACTGAAGCTTTCTTT. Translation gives CASSIRDIGHLTEAFF.

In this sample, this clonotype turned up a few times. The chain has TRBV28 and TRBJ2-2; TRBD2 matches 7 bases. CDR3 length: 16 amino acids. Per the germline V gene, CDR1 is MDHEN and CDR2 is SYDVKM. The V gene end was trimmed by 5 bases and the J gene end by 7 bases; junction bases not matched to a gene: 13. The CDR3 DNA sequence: TGTGCCAGCAGTCTCCCCCTGACGGGAGGAGACGGGGAGCTGTTTTTT. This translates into CASSLPLTGGDGELFF. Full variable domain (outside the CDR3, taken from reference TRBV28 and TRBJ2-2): DVKVTQSSRYLVKRTGEKVFLECVQDMDHENMFWYRQDPGLGLRLIYFSYDVKMKEKGDIPEGYSVSREKKERFSLILESASTNQTSMYLCASSLPLTGGDGELFFGEGSRLTVL.

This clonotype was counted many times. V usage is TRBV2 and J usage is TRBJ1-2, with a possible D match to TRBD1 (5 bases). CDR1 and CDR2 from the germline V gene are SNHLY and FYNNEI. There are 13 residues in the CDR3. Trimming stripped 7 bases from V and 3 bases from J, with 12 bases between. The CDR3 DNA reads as TGTGCCAGCATCCCCTCACAGGACTATGGCTACACCTTC. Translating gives CASIPSQDYGYTF.

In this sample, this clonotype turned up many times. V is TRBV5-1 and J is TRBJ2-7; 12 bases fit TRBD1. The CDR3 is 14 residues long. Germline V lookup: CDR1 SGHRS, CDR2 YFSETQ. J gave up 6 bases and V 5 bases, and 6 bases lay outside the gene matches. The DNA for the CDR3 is TGCGCCAGCAGGCTGGGACAGGGGGCTAGCGAGCAGTACTTC. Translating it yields CASRLGQGASEQYF. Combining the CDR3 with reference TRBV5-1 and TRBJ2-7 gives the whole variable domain KAGVTQTPRYLIKTRGQQVTLSCSPISGHRSVSWYQQTPGQGLQFLFEYFSETQRNKGNFPGRFSGRQFSNSRSEMNVSTLELGDSALYLCASRLGQGASEQYFGPGTRLTVT.

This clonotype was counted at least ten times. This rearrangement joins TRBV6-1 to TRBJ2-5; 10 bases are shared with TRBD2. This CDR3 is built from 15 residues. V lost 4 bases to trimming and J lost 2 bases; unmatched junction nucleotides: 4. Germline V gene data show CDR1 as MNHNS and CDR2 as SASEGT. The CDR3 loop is CASSGSGGGQETQYF. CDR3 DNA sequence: TGTGCCAGCAGTGGAAGCGGGGGGGGGCAAGAGACCCAGTACTTC.

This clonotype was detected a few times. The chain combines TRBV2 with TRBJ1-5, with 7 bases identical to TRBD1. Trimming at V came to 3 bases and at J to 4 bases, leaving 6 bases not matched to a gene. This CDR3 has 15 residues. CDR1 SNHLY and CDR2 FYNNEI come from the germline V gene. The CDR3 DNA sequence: TGTGCCAGCAGTGATGGGGCAGGGGGGAATCAGCCCCAGCATTTT. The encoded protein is CASSDGAGGNQPQHF.

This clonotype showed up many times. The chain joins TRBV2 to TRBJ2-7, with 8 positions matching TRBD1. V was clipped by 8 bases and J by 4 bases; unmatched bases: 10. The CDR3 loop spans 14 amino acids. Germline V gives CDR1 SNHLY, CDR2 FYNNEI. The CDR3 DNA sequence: TGTGCCAGCTGTCCTCAGGGGGCGGAGTACGAGCAGTACTTC. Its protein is CASCPQGAEYEQYF.

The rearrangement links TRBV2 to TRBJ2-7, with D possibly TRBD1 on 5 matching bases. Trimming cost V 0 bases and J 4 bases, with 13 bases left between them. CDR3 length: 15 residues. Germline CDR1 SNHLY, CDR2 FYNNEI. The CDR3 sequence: CASSEAGQGPYEQYF. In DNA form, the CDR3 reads TGTGCCAGCAGTGAAGCAGGGCAGGGTCCATACGAGCAGTACTTC. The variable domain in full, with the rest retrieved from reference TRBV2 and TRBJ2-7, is EPEVTQTPSHQVTQMGQEVILRCVPISNHLYFYWYRQILGQKVEFLVSFYNNEISEKSEIFDDQFSVERPDGSNFTLKIRSTKLEDSAMYFCASSEAGQGPYEQYFGPGTRLTVT.

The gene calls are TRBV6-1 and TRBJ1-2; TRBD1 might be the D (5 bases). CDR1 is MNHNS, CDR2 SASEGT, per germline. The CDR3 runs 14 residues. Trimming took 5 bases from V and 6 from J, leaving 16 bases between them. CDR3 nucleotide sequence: TGTGCCAGCAGTCAAAGTCCAGGGTTGAATGGCTACACCTTC. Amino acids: CASSQSPGLNGYTF.

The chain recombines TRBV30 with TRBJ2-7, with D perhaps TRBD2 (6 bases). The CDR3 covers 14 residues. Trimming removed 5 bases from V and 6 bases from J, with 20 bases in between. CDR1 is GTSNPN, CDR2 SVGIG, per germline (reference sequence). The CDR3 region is CAWAPGLNILEQYF. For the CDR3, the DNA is TGTGCCTGGGCACCGGGACTTAATATCCTCGAGCAGTACTTC.

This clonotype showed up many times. CDR3 DNA: TGTGCCAGCTTCTCGACTAGCGGGACGGTGGGTGAGCAGTTCTTC. Its protein product is CASFSTSGTVGEQFF. The chain uses TRBV28 and TRBJ2-1, with TRBD2 matching over 11 bases. Germline values: CDR1 MDHEN, CDR2 SYDVKM. V shed 8 bases, J shed 9 bases, and the junction held 12 bases outside the gene matches. CDR3 length: 15 amino acids.

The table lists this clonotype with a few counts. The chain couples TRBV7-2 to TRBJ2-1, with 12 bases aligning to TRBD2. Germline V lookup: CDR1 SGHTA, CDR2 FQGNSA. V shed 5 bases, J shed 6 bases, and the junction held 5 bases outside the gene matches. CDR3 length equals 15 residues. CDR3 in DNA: TGTGCCAGCAGCATGACTAGCGGGAGCCCCAATGAGCAGTTCTTC. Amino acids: CASSMTSGSPNEQFF.

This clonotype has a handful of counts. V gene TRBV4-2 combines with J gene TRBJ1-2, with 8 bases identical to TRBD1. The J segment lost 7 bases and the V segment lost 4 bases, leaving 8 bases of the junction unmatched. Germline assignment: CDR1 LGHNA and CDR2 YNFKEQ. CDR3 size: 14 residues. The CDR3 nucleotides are TGTGCCAGCAGCCCTATGACAGGGGAAGGTGGCTACACCTTC. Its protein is CASSPMTGEGGYTF.

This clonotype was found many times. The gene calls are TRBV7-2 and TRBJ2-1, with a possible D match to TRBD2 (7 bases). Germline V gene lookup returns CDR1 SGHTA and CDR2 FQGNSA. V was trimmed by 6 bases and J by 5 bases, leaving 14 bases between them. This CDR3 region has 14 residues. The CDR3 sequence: CASRTGGLDNEQFF. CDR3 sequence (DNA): TGTGCCAGCAGGACGGGGGGCCTTGACAATGAGCAGTTCTTC.